Below, 15 T cell receptor beta chains from the same sample are listed, as sequenced in a study of identical twins. TCRdb reprocessed the 5' RACE reads with MiXCR, giving one entry per CDR3 protein. The table lists approximately 220,000 distinct CDR3 sequences, 7% to 8.5% of them singletons. These data also featured in a second study, about yellow fever vaccine responses in identical twins.

Sequenced material: CD8+ T cells sorted from blood. Receptors originate from a woman aged 18-29 years in good health.

This clonotype was detected ten times or more. This rearrangement joins TRBV28 to TRBJ2-3; D not resolved. The germline CDR1 and CDR2 sequences are MDHEN and SYDVKM. V was trimmed by 4 bases and J by 2 bases, leaving 7 bases between them. The CDR3 is made up of 13 amino acids. CDR3 residues: CASSWGITDTQYF. In nucleotides, the CDR3 is TGTGCCAGCAGTTGGGGTATCACAGATACGCAGTATTTT.

This chain links TRBV20-1 with TRBJ2-3; TRBD2 matches at 13 bases. In germline, CDR1 is DFQATT, CDR2 SNEGSKA (reference sequence). The CDR3 spans 16 residues. After removal of 3 bases from V and 4 bases from J, the junction contained 7 bases not matched to a gene. This CDR3 is CSASSGLAGRSDTQYF. For the CDR3, the DNA is TGCAGTGCTAGCTCGGGACTAGCGGGGAGGTCAGATACGCAGTATTTT.

There are many counts of this clonotype. This chain uses TRBV5-5 with TRBJ2-1; D remains unclear. With 5 bases removed from V and 0 bases from J, the gap between germline ends came to 12 bases. Germline V CDR1 and CDR2: SGHKS, YYEKEE (reference sequence). The CDR3 loop spans 15 amino acids. As DNA, the CDR3 is TGTGCCAGCAGTAATCGATCGACCTCCTACAATGAGCAGTTCTTC. Its protein is CASSNRSTSYNEQFF.

This clonotype was picked up many times. The V gene is TRBV24-1, the J gene TRBJ1-1, with D possibly TRBD1 on 5 matching bases. With 3 bases removed from V and 4 bases from J, the gap between germline ends came to 17 bases. Germline loops: CDR1 KGHDR, CDR2 SFDVKD. The CDR3 loop spans 16 amino acids. CDR3 protein: CATSDPKTGRGTEAFF. Here the CDR3 DNA reads TGTGCCACCAGTGATCCTAAGACGGGGCGTGGCACTGAAGCTTTCTTT.

In its sample, this clonotype was seen a few times. CDR3 coding DNA: TGTGCCAGCAGTATAGTAGGGGTCGGGGTTCTCGTATTCTTCGGTGAGCAGTTCTTC. Translating it yields CASSIVGVGVLVFFGEQFF. This rearrangement joins TRBV6-4 to TRBJ2-1; D is tentatively TRBD1 or TRBD2 (5 bases each). Germline V gives CDR1 MRHNA, CDR2 SNTAGT. Trimming removed 5 bases at V and 9 bases at J, with 32 bases between. The CDR3 spans 19 residues.

In this sample, this clonotype turned up a few times. V gene TRBV6-1 combines with J gene TRBJ2-3; 13 positions match TRBD2. Germline CDR1 and CDR2: MNHNS and SASEGT. CDR3 size: 16 residues. V shed 6 bases, J shed 5 bases, and the junction held 8 bases outside the gene matches. CDR3 protein: CASSHTSGGAVDTQYF. CDR3 sequence (DNA): TGTGCCAGCAGCCACACTAGCGGGGGGGCGGTAGATACGCAGTATTTT.

A word on this clonotype: Possible read error: a much larger clone is one base away. The rearrangement joins TRBV13 to TRBJ2-3; 11 bases match TRBD2. Germline values: CDR1 PRHDT, CDR2 FYEKMQ (reference sequence). This CDR3 comprises 15 residues. The V gene end was trimmed by 6 bases and the J gene end by 5 bases; junction bases not matched to a gene: 7. The DNA of the CDR3 is TGTGCCAGCAGTTCGGTAGCGGGAGGGAGAGATACGCAGTATTTT. Translation: CASSSVAGGRDTQYF.

This clonotype appeared a few times. The chain links TRBV21-1 to TRBJ1-2; the listed D gene, TRBD1, was not tested against the DNA. TRBV21-1 is a known pseudogene. This CDR3 is 17 amino acids long. CDR3 residues: CASSKALDRFGPDGYTF. CDR3 DNA sequence: TGTGCCAGCAGCAAAGCGCTCGACAGATTTGGCCCCGATGGCTACACCTTC.

The chain recombines TRBV7-7 with TRBJ2-5, with unresolved D. The CDR3 is 13 residues long. In germline, CDR1 is SSHAT, CDR2 FNYEAQ (reference sequence). V shed 4 bases and J shed 7 bases, with 13 bases lying between them. The CDR3 sequence: CASSYEDFGTQYF. The CDR3 bases are TGTGCCAGCAGCTACGAAGACTTTGGGACCCAGTACTTC.

This clonotype was seen a handful of times. V is TRBV25-1 and J is TRBJ1-1; D is perhaps TRBD1 (6 bases). V lost 5 bases, J lost 7 bases, and 11 bases lay in between. The germline V gene has CDR1 MGHDK and CDR2 SYGVNS. The CDR3 has 12 residues. CDR3 nucleotide sequence: TGTGCCAGCAGTCCGGAAGGGGGTGAAGCTTTCTTT. The encoded protein is CASSPEGGEAFF.

This clonotype was picked up a small number of times. V usage is TRBV7-9 and J usage is TRBJ2-2, with D uncertain. The V and J ends lost 1 base and 3 bases respectively, with 15 bases between them. Germline lookup yields CDR1 SEHNR and CDR2 FQNEAQ (reference sequence). The CDR3 loop spans 17 amino acids. CDR3 DNA sequence: TGTGCCAGCAGCTTAGTTGATCCTGACCGACACACCGGGGAGCTGTTTTTT. Encoded protein: CASSLVDPDRHTGELFF. The full variable domain, its missing parts supplied by reference TRBV7-9 and TRBJ2-2, is DTGVSQNPRHKITKRGQNVTFRCDPISEHNRLYWYRQTLGQGPEFLTYFQNEAQLEKSRLLSDRFSAERPKGSFSTLEIQRTEQGDSAMYLCASSLVDPDRHTGELFFGEGSRLTVL.

This clonotype was counted ten times or more. The CDR3 sequence: CASSFGGVLPHTSTDTQYF. The CDR3 coding sequence is TGTGCCAGCAGCTTCGGAGGGGTCCTACCCCACACTAGCACAGATACGCAGTATTTT. The chain employs TRBV11-2 and TRBJ2-3; a weak D match, TRBD2 (6 bases). The CDR3 consists of 19 residues. V was pared by 3 bases and J by 0 bases, with 22 bases between. Germline lookup yields CDR1 SGHAT and CDR2 FQNNGV.

The chain recombines TRBV6-4 with TRBJ2-1, with 7 bases that match TRBD2. V lost 3 bases, J lost 8 bases, and 4 bases stayed unmatched. The CDR3 covers 13 residues. Germline assignment: CDR1 MRHNA and CDR2 SNTAGT. CDR3 bases: TGTGCCAGCAGTGAGGTCAGCGGGGATGAGCAGTTCTTC. This gives the protein CASSEVSGDEQFF.

This clonotype appeared a few times. V usage is TRBV12-3 or TRBV12-4 and J usage is TRBJ2-3; D gene ambiguous. The CDR3 is made up of 13 amino acids. With 5 bases removed from V and 6 bases from J, the gap between germline ends came to 12 bases. CDR3 protein: CASSGSLTDTQYF. The DNA for the CDR3 is TGTGCCAGCAGTGGGTCCCTAACGGATACGCAGTATTTT.

The chain recombines TRBV11-2 with TRBJ2-7; D is undetermined. Per the germline V gene, CDR1 is SGHAT and CDR2 is FQNNGV. There are 12 residues in the CDR3. In nucleotides, the CDR3 is TGTGCCAGCACCTTACAGCCCTACGAGCAGTACGTC. Residues: CASTLQPYEQYV.